This T cell receptor beta chain was identified during a study of T cells in Graves' hyperthyroidism and ophthalmopathy. Whole-study context: Specimen type is peripheral blood, collected at initial diagnosis prior to any treatment.

Trimming cost V 8 bases and J 0 bases, with 7 bases left between them. Germline V lookup: CDR1 MDHEN, CDR2 SYDVKM. This CDR3 spans 13 amino acids. For the diagnoses, clinical symptoms, serum thyroxine and TRAb, thyroid ultrasound and orbital computed tomography were used. This clonotype showed up many times. Antigen unknown. General study findings and limits: From stable hyperthyroidism, ophthalmopathy was separated by a 13 V-J model.

Researchers took RNA transcripts and amplified the TCR beta CDR3 regions from them. In the first-round RT-PCR of the TCR CDR3, the HTBI primer set was used. Via MiXCR, TCRdb re-called the multiplex PCR reads, giving one row per CDR3 protein. The data hold approximately 400,000 distinct CDR3 sequences, with 11% to 15% observed a single time. This chain joins TRBV28 and TRBJ2-2, with a possible D match to TRBD2 (5 bases). Sequenced material: blood. The TCR sequence derives from a man aged 50 to 60 with Graves' ophthalmopathy. The CDR3 coding sequence is TGTGCCAGCCAGGAGGCGAACACCGGGGAGCTGTTTTTT. Translated, it gives CASQEANTGELFF. The entire variable domain, with the rest obtained from reference TRBV28 and TRBJ2-2, is as follows: DVKVTQSSRYLVKRTGEKVFLECVQDMDHENMFWYRQDPGLGLRLIYFSYDVKMKEKGDIPEGYSVSREKKERFSLILESASTNQTSMYLCASQEANTGELFFGEGSRLTVL.